These T cell receptor beta chains were read from a single sample in a study of blood T cell repertoires in COVID-19. Generated by immunoSEQ multiplex PCR, the TCRdb table keeps only in-frame clones and is missing some. The sample includes under 85,000 clones, around 83% seen only once; the top ten take less than 8%. Source material: peripheral blood. Every receptor here comes from a man in his thirties or forties with COVID-19, enrolled during active disease. CDR3s leave out the opening cysteine and the closing phenylalanine or tryptophan. Fields, in order: V gene, J gene, CDR3 protein.

>TRBV27|TRBJ1-5
ASSLLAGTGQPQH
>TRBV29-1|TRBJ1-1
SVELWRGGNTEAF
>TRBV14|TRBJ1-1
ASRDSLNTEAF
>TRBV28|TRBJ2-7
ASIQRDEQY
>TRBV12-3/TRBV12-4|TRBJ2-3
ASSSTDTQY
>TRBV6-5|TRBJ2-7
ASRPRDKTYEQY
>TRBV6-5|TRBJ1-1
ASPKNQEAKEAF
>TRBV11-2|TRBJ2-3
ASSLLPGGTQY
>TRBV3-1/TRBV3-2|TRBJ1-1
ASSQAGGYDTEAF
>TRBV4-1|TRBJ2-7
ASSRELAGVSYEQY
>TRBV7-2|TRBJ2-7
ASSLAVGSYEQY
>TRBV9|TRBJ2-4
ASSVGSGAKNIQY
>TRBV3-1/TRBV3-2|TRBJ2-1
ASSLPWGTGGDEQF
>TRBV28|TRBJ1-1
ASRPRGFAEAF
>TRBV2|TRBJ1-1
ASVPRHMNTEAF
>TRBV5-1|TRBJ1-2
ASSLETGGPYGYT
>TRBV27|TRBJ1-6
ASSSQSGTNSPLH
>TRBV29-1|TRBJ2-1
SVGDRVNEQF